These T cell receptor beta chains were read from a single sample in a study of T cells after yellow fever vaccination. Using its own MiXCR run on the 5' RACE reads, TCRdb lists one record per CDR3 protein. The table has 25,000 to 35,000 distinct CDR3 sequences, nearly 4.5% seen once. The sequenced sample was CD8+ T cells sorted from PBMCs, obtained 5 days after the yellow fever booster vaccination. The receptor source for this set is a man aged 25-45 years who received the YFV17D yellow fever vaccine. Both conserved end residues are part of each CDR3. D genes are given only for firm matches. The listing skips clone size in some rows; elsewhere it reads once, few, many or a size class.

clone size: many; V gene: TRBV7-2; J gene: TRBJ1-2; D gene: NA; CDR3 protein: CASSLAPPAYYGYTF; CDR3 DNA: TGTGCCAGCAGCTTAGCCCCCCCTGCTTACTATGGCTACACCTTC
clone size: many; V gene: TRBV29-1; J gene: TRBJ2-7; D gene: NA; CDR3 protein: CSVDLGREQYF; CDR3 DNA: TGCAGCGTTGATTTAGGGCGCGAGCAGTACTTC
clone size: many; V gene: TRBV28; J gene: TRBJ2-2; D gene: NA; CDR3 protein: CASRTEANTGELFF; CDR3 DNA: TGTGCCAGTCGGACGGAGGCAAACACCGGGGAGCTGTTTTTT
clone size: many; V gene: TRBV4-3; J gene: TRBJ1-2; D gene: TRBD1; CDR3 protein: CASSQEGQGAFGYTF; CDR3 DNA: TGCGCCAGCAGCCAAGAGGGACAGGGGGCTTTTGGCTACACCTTC
clone size: many; V gene: TRBV20-1; J gene: TRBJ2-1; D gene: NA; CDR3 protein: CSARVPESYNEQFF; CDR3 DNA: TGCAGTGCTAGAGTGCCCGAGTCCTACAATGAGCAGTTCTTC
clone size: many; V gene: TRBV10-2; J gene: TRBJ2-7; D gene: TRBD1; CDR3 protein: CASSGVRDRGYEQYF; CDR3 DNA: TGCGCCAGCAGTGGCGTGCGAGACAGGGGCTACGAGCAGTACTTC
clone size: many; V gene: TRBV10-2; J gene: TRBJ2-6; D gene: NA; CDR3 protein: CASSEGQSGANVLTF; CDR3 DNA: TGCGCCAGCAGTGAGGGGCAGTCTGGGGCCAACGTCCTGACTTTC
clone size: many; V gene: TRBV30; J gene: TRBJ2-7; D gene: NA; CDR3 protein: CAWSEGGHPLYVQYF; CDR3 DNA: TGTGCCTGGAGTGAGGGAGGACACCCCCTCTACGTGCAGTACTTC
clone size: many; V gene: TRBV5-5; J gene: TRBJ2-5; D gene: NA; CDR3 protein: CASSLVTPVTQYF; CDR3 DNA: TGTGCCAGCAGCTTGGTTACCCCAGTGACCCAGTACTTC
clone size: many; V gene: TRBV28; J gene: TRBJ2-5; D gene: TRBD1; CDR3 protein: CASSDRVIGETQYF; CDR3 DNA: TGTGCCAGCAGTGACAGGGTGATCGGAGAGACCCAGTACTTC
clone size: many; V gene: TRBV6-1; J gene: TRBJ1-1; D gene: TRBD1; CDR3 protein: CASSDGQGLNTEAFF; CDR3 DNA: TGTGCCAGCAGTGACGGACAGGGTTTGAACACTGAAGCTTTCTTT
clone size: many; V gene: TRBV7-2; J gene: TRBJ2-1; D gene: TRBD2; CDR3 protein: CASSLGGFSDNRTSGRATEQFF; CDR3 DNA: TGTGCCAGCAGCTTAGGAGGTTTTTCCGACAACCGGACTAGCGGGAGGGCCACTGAGCAGTTCTTC
clone size: many; V gene: TRBV12-3/TRBV12-4; J gene: TRBJ1-2; D gene: NA; CDR3 protein: CASSSDPYGYTF; CDR3 DNA: TGTGCCAGCAGTTCCGATCCCTATGGCTACACCTTC
clone size: many; V gene: TRBV11-2; J gene: TRBJ2-3; D gene: NA; CDR3 protein: CASSLEGGWSYTDTQYF; CDR3 DNA: TGTGCCAGCAGCTTAGAGGGCGGTTGGTCATACACAGATACGCAGTATTTT
clone size: few; V gene: TRBV6-6; J gene: TRBJ2-2; D gene: NA; CDR3 protein: CASRHASHPRGELFF; CDR3 DNA: TGTGCCAGCAGGCATGCGTCCCACCCACGAGGGGAGCTGTTTTTT
clone size: many; V gene: TRBV9; J gene: TRBJ2-1; D gene: NA; CDR3 protein: CASSVGGDSREQFF; CDR3 DNA: TGTGCCAGCAGCGTAGGGGGCGATTCGAGAGAGCAGTTCTTC
clone size: many; V gene: TRBV19; J gene: TRBJ2-7; D gene: TRBD1; CDR3 protein: CASSNGQGARYEQYF; CDR3 DNA: TGTGCCAGTAGTAACGGACAGGGGGCCCGTTACGAGCAGTACTTC
clone size: many; V gene: TRBV12-3/TRBV12-4; J gene: TRBJ2-3; D gene: TRBD2; CDR3 protein: CASSYPGLANLQYF; CDR3 DNA: TGTGCCAGCAGCTACCCGGGACTAGCGAATCTTCAGTATTTT
clone size: many; V gene: TRBV6-5; J gene: TRBJ2-7; D gene: NA; CDR3 protein: CASSYSGAPYEQYF; CDR3 DNA: TGTGCCAGCAGTTACTCAGGGGCCCCCTACGAGCAGTACTTC
clone size: many; V gene: TRBV6-5; J gene: TRBJ2-1; D gene: NA; CDR3 protein: CASISGLEQFF; CDR3 DNA: TGTGCCAGCATCTCTGGGCTTGAGCAGTTCTTC
clone size: few; V gene: TRBV7-2; J gene: TRBJ2-1; D gene: NA; CDR3 protein: CASSGGSTEQFF; CDR3 DNA: TGTGCCAGCAGCGGAGGGAGTACAGAGCAGTTCTTC
clone size: many; V gene: TRBV9; J gene: TRBJ2-7; D gene: NA; CDR3 protein: CASSGSSYEQYF; CDR3 DNA: TGTGCCAGCAGCGGAAGCTCCTACGAGCAGTACTTC
clone size: many; V gene: TRBV28; J gene: TRBJ2-7; D gene: NA; CDR3 protein: CASSLNGMDEQYF; CDR3 DNA: TGTGCCAGCAGTTTAAATGGAATGGACGAGCAGTACTTC
clone size: many; V gene: TRBV4-3; J gene: TRBJ2-7; D gene: NA; CDR3 protein: CASSQGVESGYEQYF; CDR3 DNA: TGCGCCAGCAGCCAAGGGGTGGAATCGGGCTACGAGCAGTACTTC
clone size: many; V gene: TRBV2; J gene: TRBJ2-2; D gene: NA; CDR3 protein: CASSEGPGELFF; CDR3 DNA: TGTGCCAGCAGTGAAGGCCCTGGGGAGCTGTTTTTT
clone size: many; V gene: TRBV29-1; J gene: TRBJ2-1; D gene: NA; CDR3 protein: CSVIDSRVDEQFF; CDR3 DNA: TGCAGCGTTATTGACTCGAGGGTCGATGAGCAGTTCTTC
clone size: many; V gene: TRBV29-1; J gene: TRBJ2-7; D gene: TRBD2; CDR3 protein: CSVQLGSGSSYEQYF; CDR3 DNA: TGCAGCGTTCAACTTGGTAGCGGGAGTTCCTACGAGCAGTACTTC
clone size: NA; V gene: TRBV20-1; J gene: TRBJ1-1; D gene: NA; CDR3 protein: CSAPPGVRGTEAFF; CDR3 DNA: TGCAGTGCCCCACCGGGGGTAAGGGGGACTGAAGCTTTCTTT
clone size: many; V gene: TRBV5-4; J gene: TRBJ2-3; D gene: NA; CDR3 protein: CASSLVGLNTDTQYF; CDR3 DNA: TGTGCCAGCAGCTTGGTCGGCCTAAACACAGATACGCAGTATTTT
clone size: many; V gene: TRBV2; J gene: TRBJ2-1; D gene: TRBD1; CDR3 protein: CASSLTGGVYNEQFF; CDR3 DNA: TGTGCCAGCAGCCTTACAGGGGGCGTCTACAATGAGCAGTTCTTC
clone size: NA; V gene: TRBV5-4; J gene: TRBJ1-5; D gene: NA; CDR3 protein: CASSAPGQPQHF; CDR3 DNA: TGTGCCAGCTCTGCCCCTGGGCAGCCCCAGCATTTT
clone size: many; V gene: TRBV7-2; J gene: TRBJ2-2; D gene: NA; CDR3 protein: CASSLYLIGELFF; CDR3 DNA: TGTGCCAGCAGCTTGTATCTTATCGGGGAGCTGTTTTTT
clone size: many; V gene: TRBV11-2; J gene: TRBJ1-1; D gene: NA; CDR3 protein: CASSYTPYTEAFF; CDR3 DNA: TGTGCCAGCAGCTACACCCCGTACACTGAAGCTTTCTTT
clone size: many; V gene: TRBV29-1; J gene: TRBJ2-1; D gene: TRBD2; CDR3 protein: CSVEIRAGGPGEQFF; CDR3 DNA: TGCAGCGTTGAAATTAGAGCGGGAGGGCCAGGGGAGCAGTTCTTC
clone size: NA; V gene: TRBV12-3/TRBV12-4; J gene: TRBJ2-3; D gene: TRBD2; CDR3 protein: CASSFSLAGESSTDTQYF; CDR3 DNA: TGTGCCAGCAGTTTTTCGCTAGCGGGGGAATCAAGCACAGATACGCAGTATTTT
clone size: many; V gene: TRBV27; J gene: TRBJ1-2; D gene: NA; CDR3 protein: CASSQTGVRYGYTF; CDR3 DNA: TGTGCCAGCAGTCAAACGGGGGTGAGGTATGGCTACACCTTC
clone size: many; V gene: TRBV6-6; J gene: TRBJ2-1; D gene: NA; CDR3 protein: CASRTREEQFF; CDR3 DNA: TGTGCCAGCAGAACCCGGGAAGAGCAGTTCTTC
clone size: many; V gene: TRBV27; J gene: TRBJ2-7; D gene: NA; CDR3 protein: CASSPSGPTYEQYF; CDR3 DNA: TGTGCCAGCAGTCCATCGGGTCCGACCTACGAGCAGTACTTC
clone size: many; V gene: TRBV6-6; J gene: TRBJ2-7; D gene: NA; CDR3 protein: CASSYSVYEQYF; CDR3 DNA: TGTGCCAGCAGTTACTCGGTCTACGAGCAGTACTTC
clone size: many; V gene: TRBV20-1; J gene: TRBJ2-2; D gene: TRBD1; CDR3 protein: CSARDLEDRGHDGELFF; CDR3 DNA: TGCAGTGCTAGAGATCTCGAGGACAGGGGGCATGACGGGGAGCTGTTTTTT
clone size: many; V gene: TRBV18; J gene: TRBJ2-5; D gene: NA; CDR3 protein: CASSPFGPEFVETQYF; CDR3 DNA: TGTGCCAGCTCACCATTCGGCCCTGAATTTGTGGAGACCCAGTACTTC
clone size: many; V gene: TRBV20-1; J gene: TRBJ2-1; D gene: TRBD2; CDR3 protein: CSARAGLAGPSSYNEQFF; CDR3 DNA: TGCAGTGCTAGGGCGGGACTAGCGGGCCCCAGCTCCTACAATGAGCAGTTCTTC
clone size: many; V gene: TRBV7-8; J gene: TRBJ2-3; D gene: NA; CDR3 protein: CASRRGTSTDTQYF; CDR3 DNA: TGTGCCAGCAGGCGAGGTACTAGCACAGATACGCAGTATTTT
clone size: many; V gene: TRBV27; J gene: TRBJ2-7; D gene: NA; CDR3 protein: CASSSGPSYEQYF; CDR3 DNA: TGTGCCAGCAGTTCTGGTCCGTCCTACGAGCAGTACTTC